The present T cell receptor beta chain was sequenced within a study of cytomegalovirus exposure and HLA in healthy donors. The PCR employed 60 Vbeta primers together with 13 Jbeta primers. Produced via immunoSEQ multiplex PCR; TCRdb's table is partial and in-frame only. The table shows 80,000 to 130,000 clones, with more than 65% occurring only once. A word on this clone: Its antigen is not known.

Study-level points and caveats: V- and J-gene trimming in TCR beta was tied to a missense DCLRE1C variant by an analysis performed later. What a later analysis reportedly showed was that an Asian-associated ancestry cluster had fewer N-insertions than the roughly 700-donor mean. TRBV6-2, TRBV6-3 and some other V segments were unresolvable in 87-base-pair reads.

The CDR3 length is 17 residues. Per the germline V gene, CDR1 is LNHNV and CDR2 is YYDKDF (reference sequence). V lost 2 bases to trimming and J lost 7 bases; unmatched junction nucleotides: 11. The chain is built from TRBV15 and TRBJ1-6; TRBD1 aligns across 7 bases. What was sequenced was PBMCs. The sequence was collected from a woman under 30 in good health and CMV-seronegative. CDR3 nucleotide sequence: TGTGCCACCAGCAGATACCGCAGGGGGACTGGAAATTCACCCCTCCACTTT. Its translation is CATSRYRRGTGNSPLHF.